One sample yielded the 29 T cell receptor beta chains listed below, sequenced in a study of patients and donors after allogeneic stem cell transplantation. TCRdb passed the RT-PCR reads through MiXCR, listing each CDR3 protein once. The sample consists of about 200,000 distinct CDR3 sequences, roughly 40% of them appearing once. The sequenced sample was blood, either unsorted or a sorted T cell fraction (not recorded which). Every receptor here comes from a human donor who was either an allogeneic HSCT recipient or a stem cell or donor lymphocyte infusion donor (not recorded which). It is not recorded whose cells these are; they may come from a transplant donor.

This sequence joins TRBV4-3 and TRBJ2-7; 9 positions agree with TRBD1. Germline values: CDR1 LGHNA, CDR2 YSLEER. The V segment lost 5 bases and the J segment 3 bases; nucleotides outside the gene matches: 5. CDR3 length: 14 amino acids. The CDR3 sequence: CASSKGQGDYEQYF. The CDR3 DNA sequence: TGCGCCAGCAGCAAGGGACAGGGTGACTACGAGCAGTACTTC.

The chain links TRBV7-9 to TRBJ1-1; D is ambiguous. CDR1 is SEHNR, CDR2 FQNEAQ, per germline (reference sequence). Between the trimmed V and J ends, which lost 5 bases and 1 base, there was a span of 11 bases. CDR3 length equals 14 residues. The CDR3 reads CASSRTTGNTEAFF. DNA for the CDR3: TGTGCCAGCAGCAGAACGACGGGGAACACTGAAGCTTTCTTT.

The J gene is TRBJ2-2, the V gene TRBV7-9; D possibly matches TRBD1 or TRBD2 (5 bases each). Trimming removed 5 bases from V and 2 bases from J, with 9 bases in between. The germline V gene encodes CDR1 SEHNR and CDR2 FQNEAQ (reference sequence). The CDR3 runs to 14 residues. The CDR3 spells CASSRDGNTGELFF. CDR3 nucleotides: TGTGCCAGCAGCCGGGACGGAAACACCGGGGAGCTGTTTTTT.

This clonotype has just a few counts. Sequence at one end of the junction differs from germline and may be a read error. The chain recombines TRBV5-1 with TRBJ2-7; D unresolved. Per germline, CDR1 SGHRS and CDR2 YFSETQ. The CDR3 length is 15 residues. In DNA, the CDR3 is TGCGCCAGCAGCGGGTCCCCCGCTGTCTCCCACGAGCAGTACTTC. Protein sequence: CASSGSPAVSHEQYF.

In DNA, the CDR3 is TGTGCCAGTAGTATAGGGACAGGGTTCGGCACTGAAGCTTTCTTT. Protein sequence: CASSIGTGFGTEAFF. The chain uses TRBV19 and TRBJ1-1; 8 nucleotides align to TRBD1. CDR1 and CDR2 (germline): LNHDA, SQIVND (reference sequence). Trimming took 1 base from V and 4 from J; bases not matched to a gene: 5. This CDR3 region has 15 residues.

This clonotype was observed a few times. The V and J genes are TRBV20-1 and TRBJ1-5; D remains ambiguous. The CDR3 has 16 residues. Trimming removed 1 base at V and 7 bases at J, with 20 bases between. CDR1 is DFQATT and CDR2 is SNEGSKA in the germline V gene (reference sequence). CDR3 DNA sequence: TGCAGTGCTAGAGTGAAAGGGCTTTACCTCGGGCAGCCCCAGCATTTT. Translating gives CSARVKGLYLGQPQHF.

The chain is built from TRBV15 and TRBJ2-5; D unresolved. CDR1 and CDR2 (germline): LNHNV, YYDKDF (reference sequence). The ends were cut back, 0 bases at V and 1 base at J, with 12 bases in the middle. CDR3 length equals 16 residues. The CDR3 is CATSRDGHLIQETQYF. The CDR3 DNA is TGTGCCACCAGCAGAGATGGTCACCTTATCCAAGAGACCCAGTACTTC.

The chain employs TRBV5-1 and TRBJ1-2; 7 bases are shared with TRBD1. The V and J ends lost 2 bases and 3 bases, in that order; junction bases with no gene match: 4. Looked up from germline, CDR1 is SGHRS and CDR2 is YFSETQ. The CDR3 extends over 14 amino acids. The CDR3 region is CASSFDREDYGYTF. DNA for the CDR3: TGCGCCAGCAGCTTTGACAGGGAGGACTATGGCTACACCTTC. Complete variable domain (other parts from reference TRBV5-1 and TRBJ1-2): KAGVTQTPRYLIKTRGQQVTLSCSPISGHRSVSWYQQTPGQGLQFLFEYFSETQRNKGNFPGRFSGRQFSNSRSEMNVSTLELGDSALYLCASSFDREDYGYTFGSGTRLTVV.

The rearrangement uses TRBV9 and TRBJ2-3; D is possibly TRBD2 (6 bases). The CDR3 sequence is 18 residues long. V was pared by 3 bases and J by 1 base, with 21 bases between. Germline V gene sequence: CDR1 SGDLS, CDR2 YYNGEE. The CDR3 region is CASSAHPGGGVGTDTQYF. CDR3 sequence (DNA): TGTGCCAGCAGCGCCCACCCTGGGGGAGGAGTTGGCACAGATACGCAGTATTTT.

This chain links TRBV4-3 with TRBJ2-2; 10 bases are a match to TRBD2. V shed 0 bases and J 7 bases; nucleotides not matched to a gene: 2. CDR3 length: 15 amino acids. Germline-derived CDR1 and CDR2 are LGHNA and YSLEER. The CDR3 region is CASSQDRTSGGELFF. In DNA form, the CDR3 reads TGCGCCAGCAGCCAAGACCGGACTAGCGGCGGGGAGCTGTTTTTT.

The rearrangement uses TRBV2 and TRBJ1-4; D gene unclear. This CDR3 contains 13 residues. Per the germline V gene, CDR1 is SNHLY and CDR2 is FYNNEI. Trimming took off 6 bases at V and 4 bases at J, with 9 bases between the two ends. CDR3 nucleotide sequence: TGTGCCAGCAGATGGTCGCTTAATGAAAAACTGTTTTTT. Residues: CASRWSLNEKLFF.

DNA for the CDR3: TGTGCCAGCAGTTTTTCCGGGACTTCTCCCGGGGGCTACACCTTC. Translating it yields CASSFSGTSPGGYTF. The chain couples TRBV12-3 or TRBV12-4 to TRBJ1-2; a possible D gene is TRBD1 (5 bases). This CDR3 region has 15 residues. Trimming took off 3 bases at V and 8 bases at J, with 19 bases between the two ends.

This clonotype was seen a few times. The chain links TRBV10-3 to TRBJ1-4; 9 bases match TRBD1. Germline assignment: CDR1 ENHRY and CDR2 SYGVKD. The V gene end was trimmed by 5 bases and the J gene end by 7 bases; junction bases not matched to a gene: 5. The CDR3 runs 14 residues. The DNA of the CDR3 is TGTGCCATCAGTCCTGGACAGGGGAGTGAAAAACTGTTTTTT. It is translated as CAISPGQGSEKLFF.

In nucleotides, the CDR3 is TGTGCCACCAGCAGAGATCGCATAGGAGGGGAGGCTGAAGCTTTCTTT. Its translation: CATSRDRIGGEAEAFF. This chain connects TRBV15 to TRBJ1-1, with a possible D match to TRBD1 (5 bases). This CDR3 contains 16 residues. Germline CDR1 is LNHNV and CDR2 is YYDKDF (reference sequence). Trimming removed 0 bases from V and 6 bases from J, with 17 bases in between.

The chain couples TRBV7-2 to TRBJ2-2; D call uncertain. The CDR3 length is 14 residues. Trimming took 6 bases from V and 1 from J, leaving 9 bases between them. Germline CDR1 and CDR2: SGHTA and FQGNSA. CDR3 coding DNA: TGTGCCAGCAGGCTTGCAGGGAACACCGGGGAGCTGTTTTTT. Translating gives CASRLAGNTGELFF.

The rearrangement joins TRBV12-3 or TRBV12-4 to TRBJ1-5, with 10 nucleotides matching TRBD1. There are 15 residues in the CDR3. J was trimmed by 2 bases and V by 6 bases; bases with no gene match: 4. CDR3 sequence: CASRDRGLGNQPQHF. The CDR3 region has the DNA TGTGCCAGCAGAGACAGGGGGCTTGGCAATCAGCCCCAGCATTTT.

The chain recombines TRBV7-9 with TRBJ1-5; D is undetermined. V lost 4 bases and J 3 bases, leaving 10 bases between the germline ends. The CDR3 is 14 residues long. CDR1 SEHNR and CDR2 FQNEAQ come from the germline V gene (reference sequence). The CDR3 loop is CASSSLDINQPQHF. CDR3 nucleotides: TGTGCCAGCAGCTCCCTTGATATCAATCAGCCCCAGCATTTT.

This clonotype was seen a handful of times. The chain combines TRBV5-1 with TRBJ2-2; TRBD1 aligns across 7 bases. In germline, CDR1 is SGHRS, CDR2 YFSETQ. V lost 5 bases to trimming and J lost 0 bases; unmatched junction nucleotides: 4. The CDR3 extends over 15 amino acids. Written as DNA, the CDR3 is TGCGCCAGCAGGGTAGGGACAGCGAACACCGGGGAGCTGTTTTTT. Translation: CASRVGTANTGELFF.

V and J are TRBV19 and TRBJ2-1; no clear D gene. Germline values: CDR1 LNHDA, CDR2 SQIVND (reference sequence). V gave up 6 bases and J gave up 5 bases, with 8 bases separating them. CDR3 length equals 12 residues. The chain's CDR3 is CASRQLNNEQFF. For the CDR3, the DNA is TGTGCCAGTAGACAGCTTAACAATGAGCAGTTCTTC.

The chain joins TRBV5-1 to TRBJ1-2, with 9 bases identical to TRBD1. Germline lookup yields CDR1 SGHRS and CDR2 YFSETQ. With 3 bases clipped from V and 4 bases from J, the junction kept 4 bases outside the gene matches. This CDR3 contains 14 residues. This chain's CDR3 is CASSSGQGGYGYTF. DNA for the CDR3: TGCGCCAGCAGCTCGGGACAGGGAGGCTATGGCTACACCTTC. Variable domain in full (rest from reference TRBV5-1 and TRBJ1-2): KAGVTQTPRYLIKTRGQQVTLSCSPISGHRSVSWYQQTPGQGLQFLFEYFSETQRNKGNFPGRFSGRQFSNSRSEMNVSTLELGDSALYLCASSSGQGGYGYTFGSGTRLTVV.

The chain couples TRBV29-1 to TRBJ1-4, with D possibly TRBD1 on 6 matching bases. Germline values: CDR1 SQVTM, CDR2 ANQGSEA. The V gene lost 4 bases and the J gene lost 7 bases, with 13 bases spanning the gap. The CDR3 runs 13 residues. The CDR3 DNA reads TGCAGCGTTGTAGCAGGGGACGGTGAAAAACTGTTTTTT. It codes for CSVVAGDGEKLFF.

The genes are TRBV18 and TRBJ1-3, with D perhaps TRBD1 (5 bases). The CDR3 loop spans 15 amino acids. Germline CDR1 is KGHSH and CDR2 is LQKENI. V gave up 5 bases and J gave up 0 bases, with 11 bases separating them. CDR3 protein: CASSGDVSSGNTIYF. CDR3 bases: TGTGCCAGCTCAGGGGACGTCTCCTCTGGAAACACCATATATTTT. The entire variable domain, with the rest obtained from reference TRBV18 and TRBJ1-3, is as follows: NAGVMQNPRHLVRRRGQEARLRCSPMKGHSHVYWYRQLPEEGLKFMVYLQKENIIDESGMPKERFSAEFPKEGPSILRIQQVVRGDSAAYFCASSGDVSSGNTIYFGEGSWLTVV.

This chain uses TRBV27 with TRBJ2-1; weak D call: TRBD2 (6 bases). The CDR3 length is 15 residues. V was pared by 5 bases and J by 1 base, with 12 bases between. Germline assignment: CDR1 MNHEY and CDR2 SMNVEV (reference sequence). In DNA form, the CDR3 reads TGTGCCAGCAGTCGAAGCGGGCCGTCCTACAATGAGCAGTTCTTC. Residues: CASSRSGPSYNEQFF.

The V gene is TRBV6-2 or TRBV6-3, the J gene TRBJ1-5; D gene ambiguous. This CDR3 spans 14 amino acids. With 0 bases removed from V and 2 bases from J, the gap between germline ends came to 5 bases. The germline gives CDR1 MNHEY, CDR2 SVGEGT. The CDR3 spells CASSYSWGNQPQHF. The CDR3 DNA reads TGTGCCAGCAGTTACTCGTGGGGCAATCAGCCCCAGCATTTT.

This clonotype has just a few counts. The CDR3 spells CASSLDLGASNQPQHF. The CDR3, as DNA: TGTGCCAGCAGCTTGGACCTGGGGGCCAGCAATCAGCCCCAGCATTTT. The genes are TRBV5-8 and TRBJ1-5; possibly TRBD1 for D (6 bases). The CDR3 is made up of 16 amino acids. V was shortened by 0 bases and J by 1 base, with 11 bases between the two germline ends. The germline CDR1 and CDR2 sequences are SGHTS and YDEGEE.

The chain recombines TRBV29-1 with TRBJ2-7; D is perhaps TRBD1 (6 bases). The V and J ends lost 7 bases and 3 bases respectively, with 10 bases between them. Germline assignment: CDR1 SQVTM and CDR2 ANQGSEA. CDR3 length: 11 residues. This CDR3 reads CSARTDYEQYF. DNA for the CDR3: TGCAGCGCCCGGACAGACTACGAGCAGTACTTC.

This clonotype occurred a few times. The genes are TRBV19 and TRBJ1-2, with TRBD1 matching 9 bases. Per germline, CDR1 LNHDA and CDR2 SQIVND (reference sequence). This CDR3 comprises 15 residues. V was clipped by 7 bases and J by 2 bases; unmatched bases: 8. Here the CDR3 DNA reads TGTGCCAGTACCACCGACGGACAGGGGAACTATGGCTACACCTTC. Protein sequence: CASTTDGQGNYGYTF.

The J gene is TRBJ2-3, the V gene TRBV30, with 9 nucleotides matching TRBD2. The CDR3 consists of 14 residues. The V segment lost 4 bases and the J segment 4 bases; nucleotides outside the gene matches: 6. Germline V gives CDR1 GTSNPN, CDR2 SVGIG (reference sequence). Here the CDR3 DNA reads TGTGCCTGGAATCGCGGGAGGGCTCCAGATACGCAGTATTTT. Its translation is CAWNRGRAPDTQYF.

The V gene is TRBV6-6, the J gene TRBJ1-5; a possible D gene is TRBD1 (6 bases). Trimming removed 2 bases from V and 6 bases from J, with 8 bases in between. This CDR3 spans 13 amino acids. Germline V gene lookup returns CDR1 MNHNY and CDR2 SVGAGI (reference sequence). The CDR3, as DNA: TGTGCCAGCAGTTACGACAGGTCTCAGCCCCAGCATTTT. It encodes CASSYDRSQPQHF.